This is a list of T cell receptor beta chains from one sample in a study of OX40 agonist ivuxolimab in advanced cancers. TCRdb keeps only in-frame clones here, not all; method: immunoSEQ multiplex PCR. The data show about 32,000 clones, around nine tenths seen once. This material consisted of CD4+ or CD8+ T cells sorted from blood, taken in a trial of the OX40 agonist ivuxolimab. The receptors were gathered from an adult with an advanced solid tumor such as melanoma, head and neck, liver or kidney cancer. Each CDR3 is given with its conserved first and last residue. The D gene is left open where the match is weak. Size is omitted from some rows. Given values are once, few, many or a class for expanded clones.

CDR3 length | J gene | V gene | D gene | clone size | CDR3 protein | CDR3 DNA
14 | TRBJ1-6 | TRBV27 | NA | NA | CASSLGHRNSPLHF | TGTGCCAGCAGTTTAGGGCACCGAAATTCACCCCTCCACTTT
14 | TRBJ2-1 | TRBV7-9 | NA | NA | CASSLGGTYNEQFF | TGTGCCAGCAGCTTAGGGGGAACCTACAATGAGCAGTTCTTC
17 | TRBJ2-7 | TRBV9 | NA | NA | CASSVARAGASRGEQYF | TGTGCCAGCAGCGTAGCTCGTGCGGGGGCCTCCAGAGGAGAGCAGTACTTC
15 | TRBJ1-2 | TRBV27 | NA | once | CASSLSKYGLDGYTF | TGTGCCAGCAGTTTATCGAAGTATGGTCTGGATGGCTACACCTTC
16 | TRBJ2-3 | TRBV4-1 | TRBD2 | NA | CASSQPPGGSTDTQYF | TGCGCCAGCAGCCAACCACCGGGGGGAAGCACAGATACGCAGTATTTT
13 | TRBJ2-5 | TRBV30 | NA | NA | CACGRGYQETQYF | TGTGCCTGCGGACGGGGCTACCAAGAGACCCAGTACTTC
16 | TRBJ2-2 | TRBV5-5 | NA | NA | CASSLAGGTNTGELFF | TGTGCCAGCAGCTTGGCTGGCGGTACTAACACCGGGGAGCTGTTTTTT
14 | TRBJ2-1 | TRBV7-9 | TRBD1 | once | CASSRDRPYNEQFF | TGTGCCAGCAGCCGGGACAGACCTTACAATGAGCAGTTCTTC
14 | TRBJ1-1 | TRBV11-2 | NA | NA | CASSLGQMNTEAFF | TGTGCCAGCAGCCTCGGACAAATGAACACTGAAGCTTTCTTT
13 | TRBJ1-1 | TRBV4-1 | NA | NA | CASSLRLDTEAFF | TGCGCCAGCAGCCTTAGATTAGACACTGAAGCTTTCTTT